This TCR beta chain was found in a study of blood T cell repertoires in COVID-19. Across the whole study: Specimens from acute and convalescent COVID-19 originated in the United States, Italy and Spain. PBMCs, B-cell-depleted T cells, or T cells provided the cDNA or gDNA that made up the material.

The CDR3 spans 16 residues. Generated by immunoSEQ multiplex PCR, the TCRdb table keeps only in-frame clones and is missing some. The sample yields hundreds of thousands of clones, 85% to 90% seen once. The source material was peripheral blood. This TCR was recovered from a man between 70 and 80 years old with acute or convalescent COVID-19. This chain links TRBV1 with TRBJ2-1; TRBD2 is the table's D call, not checked against the DNA. TRBV1 is a pseudogene locus. The CDR3 sequence is CTSSSSYGRTYNEQFF. In DNA form, the CDR3 reads TGCACCAGCAGCTCGTCTTACGGGAGGACCTACAATGAGCAGTTCTTC.